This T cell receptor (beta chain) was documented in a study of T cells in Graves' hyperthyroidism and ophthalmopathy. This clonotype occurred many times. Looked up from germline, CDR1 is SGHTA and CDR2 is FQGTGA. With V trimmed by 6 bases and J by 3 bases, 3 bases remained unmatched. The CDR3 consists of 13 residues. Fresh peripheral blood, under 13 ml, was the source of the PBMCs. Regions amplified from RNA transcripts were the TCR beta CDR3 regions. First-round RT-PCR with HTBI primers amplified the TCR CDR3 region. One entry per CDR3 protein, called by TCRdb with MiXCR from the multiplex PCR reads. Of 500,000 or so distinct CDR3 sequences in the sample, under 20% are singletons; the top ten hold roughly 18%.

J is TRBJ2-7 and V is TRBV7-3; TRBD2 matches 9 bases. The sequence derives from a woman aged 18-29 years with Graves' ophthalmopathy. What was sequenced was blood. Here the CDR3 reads CASSRAGGYEQYF. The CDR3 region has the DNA TGTGCCAGCAGTCGAGCGGGGGGCTACGAGCAGTACTTC.